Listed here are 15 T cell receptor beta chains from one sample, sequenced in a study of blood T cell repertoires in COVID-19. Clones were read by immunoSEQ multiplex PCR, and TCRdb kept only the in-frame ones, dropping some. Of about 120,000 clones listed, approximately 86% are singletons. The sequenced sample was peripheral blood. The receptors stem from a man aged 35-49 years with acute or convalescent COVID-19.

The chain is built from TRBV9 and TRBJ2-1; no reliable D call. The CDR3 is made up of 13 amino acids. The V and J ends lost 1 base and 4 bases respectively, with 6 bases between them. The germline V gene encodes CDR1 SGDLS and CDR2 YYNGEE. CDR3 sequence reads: CASSVPPYNEQFF. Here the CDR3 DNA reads TGTGCCAGCAGCGTACCCCCATACAATGAGCAGTTCTTC.

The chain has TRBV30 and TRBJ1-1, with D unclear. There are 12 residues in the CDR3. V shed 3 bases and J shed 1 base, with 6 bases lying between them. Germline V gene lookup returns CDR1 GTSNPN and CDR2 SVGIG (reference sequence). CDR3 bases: TGTGCCTGGAGGAGAAAGAACACTGAAGCTTTCTTT. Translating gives CAWRRKNTEAFF. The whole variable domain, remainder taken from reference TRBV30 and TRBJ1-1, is SQTIHQWPATLVQPVGSPLSLECTVEGTSNPNLYWYRQAAGRGLQLLFYSVGIGQISSEVPQNLSASRPQDRQFILSSKKLLLSDSGFYLCAWRRKNTEAFFGQGTRLTVV.

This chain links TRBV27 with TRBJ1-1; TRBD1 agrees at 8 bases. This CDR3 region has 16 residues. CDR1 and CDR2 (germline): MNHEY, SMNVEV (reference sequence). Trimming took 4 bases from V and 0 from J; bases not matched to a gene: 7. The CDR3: CASSSTAGQVNTEAFF. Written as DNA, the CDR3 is TGTGCCAGCAGTTCGACCGCGGGACAGGTGAACACTGAAGCTTTCTTT.

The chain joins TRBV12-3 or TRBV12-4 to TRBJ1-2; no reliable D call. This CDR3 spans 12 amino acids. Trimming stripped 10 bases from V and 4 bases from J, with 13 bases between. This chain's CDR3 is CAIYGTAYGYTF. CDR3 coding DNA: TGTGCCATTTATGGTACTGCCTATGGCTACACCTTC.

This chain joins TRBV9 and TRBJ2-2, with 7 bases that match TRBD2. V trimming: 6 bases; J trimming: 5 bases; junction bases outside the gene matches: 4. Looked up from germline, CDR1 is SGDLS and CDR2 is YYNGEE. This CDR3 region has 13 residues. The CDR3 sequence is CASKRGRTGELFF. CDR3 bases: TGTGCCAGCAAGCGGGGACGAACCGGGGAGCTGTTTTTT.

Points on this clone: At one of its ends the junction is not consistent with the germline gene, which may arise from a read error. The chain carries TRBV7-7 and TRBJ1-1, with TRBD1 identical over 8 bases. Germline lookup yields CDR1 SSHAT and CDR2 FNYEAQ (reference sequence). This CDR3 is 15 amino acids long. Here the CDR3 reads CASSSPDRAGTEAFF. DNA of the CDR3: TGTGCTAGCAGCTCCCCGGACAGGGCGGGCACTGAAGCTTTCTTT.

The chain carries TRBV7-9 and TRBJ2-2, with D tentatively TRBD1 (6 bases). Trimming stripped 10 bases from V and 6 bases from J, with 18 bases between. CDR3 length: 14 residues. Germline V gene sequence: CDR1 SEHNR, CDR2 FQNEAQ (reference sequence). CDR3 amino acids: CATKQGPAAGELFF. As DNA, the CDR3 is TGTGCCACAAAACAGGGACCGGCGGCCGGGGAGCTGTTTTTT.

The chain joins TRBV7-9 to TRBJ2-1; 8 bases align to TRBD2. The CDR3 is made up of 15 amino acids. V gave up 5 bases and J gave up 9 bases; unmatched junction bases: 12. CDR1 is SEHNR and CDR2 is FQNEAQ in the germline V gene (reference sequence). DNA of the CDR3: TGTGCCAGCAGCCAATCGCCGGGAGGGTTGTCTGAGCAGTTCTTC. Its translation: CASSQSPGGLSEQFF. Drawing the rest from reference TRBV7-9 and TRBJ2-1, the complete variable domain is DTGVSQNPRHKITKRGQNVTFRCDPISEHNRLYWYRQTLGQGPEFLTYFQNEAQLEKSRLLSDRFSAERPKGSFSTLEIQRTEQGDSAMYLCASSQSPGGLSEQFFGPGTRLTVL.

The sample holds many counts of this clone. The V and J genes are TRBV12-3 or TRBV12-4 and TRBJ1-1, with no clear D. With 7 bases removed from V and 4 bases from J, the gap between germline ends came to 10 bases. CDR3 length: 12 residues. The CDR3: CASTPGSTEAFF. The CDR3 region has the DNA TGTGCCAGCACCCCCGGGTCCACTGAAGCTTTCTTT.

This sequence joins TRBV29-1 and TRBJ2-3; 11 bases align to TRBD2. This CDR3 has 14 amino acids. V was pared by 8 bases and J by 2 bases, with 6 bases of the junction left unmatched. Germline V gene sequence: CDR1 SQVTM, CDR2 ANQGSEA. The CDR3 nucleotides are TGCAGCACCACTAGCGGGAGCCCCACAGATACGCAGTATTTT. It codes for CSTTSGSPTDTQYF.

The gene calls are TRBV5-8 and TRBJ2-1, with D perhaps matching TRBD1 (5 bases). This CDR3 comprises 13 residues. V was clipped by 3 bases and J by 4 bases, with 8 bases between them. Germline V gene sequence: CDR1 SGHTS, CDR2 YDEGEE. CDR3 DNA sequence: TGTGCCAGCAGCTGGGGCCTTTACAATGAGCAGTTCTTC. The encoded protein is CASSWGLYNEQFF.

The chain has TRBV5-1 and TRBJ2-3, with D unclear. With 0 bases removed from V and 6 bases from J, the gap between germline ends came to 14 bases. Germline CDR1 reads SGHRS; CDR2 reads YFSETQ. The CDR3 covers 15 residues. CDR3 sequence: CASSLVSDTQDTQYF. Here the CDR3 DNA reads TGCGCCAGCAGCTTGGTATCCGACACCCAGGATACGCAGTATTTT.

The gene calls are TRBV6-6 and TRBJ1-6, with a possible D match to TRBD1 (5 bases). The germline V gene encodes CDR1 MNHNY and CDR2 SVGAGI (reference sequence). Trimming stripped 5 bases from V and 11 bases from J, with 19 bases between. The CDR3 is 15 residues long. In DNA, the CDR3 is TGTGCCAGCAGTCCCGCCCCGGACATCCCTCCACCCCTCCACTTT. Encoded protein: CASSPAPDIPPPLHF.

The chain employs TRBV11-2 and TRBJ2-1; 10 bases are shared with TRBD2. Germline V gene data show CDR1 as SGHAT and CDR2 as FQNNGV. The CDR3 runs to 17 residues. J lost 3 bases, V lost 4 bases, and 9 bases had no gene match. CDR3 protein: CASSYGTSAGGYNEQFF. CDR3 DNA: TGTGCCAGCAGCTACGGGACTAGCGCGGGAGGCTACAATGAGCAGTTCTTC. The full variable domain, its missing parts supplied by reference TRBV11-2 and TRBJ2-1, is EAGVAQSPRYKIIEKRQSVAFWCNPISGHATLYWYQQILGQGPKLLIQFQNNGVVDDSQLPKDRFSAERLKGVDSTLKIQPAKLEDSAVYLCASSYGTSAGGYNEQFFGPGTRLTVL.

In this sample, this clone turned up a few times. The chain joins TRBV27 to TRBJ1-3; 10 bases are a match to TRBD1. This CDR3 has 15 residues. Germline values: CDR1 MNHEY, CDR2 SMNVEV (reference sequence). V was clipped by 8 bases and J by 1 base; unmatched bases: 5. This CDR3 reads CASRDRGLSGNTIYF. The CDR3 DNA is TGTGCCAGCCGGGACAGGGGTTTGTCTGGAAACACCATATATTTT.